The 25 T cell receptor beta chains below all came from one sample that was sequenced in a study of Ad26.COV2.S vaccination and SARS-CoV-2 variants. Clones were read by immunoSEQ multiplex PCR, and TCRdb kept only the in-frame ones, dropping some. The repertoire consists of a few hundred thousand clones, with 75% to 90% occurring once and the leading ten covering around 5.5%. Treatment given: roughly 20 received Ad26.COV2.S at low or high dose, single or two shots; roughly 5 received placebo; per-sample allocation not given. Day 63 following the first vaccine or placebo injection was when the samples were taken. The source material was peripheral blood, sampled in a trial of Ad26.COV2.S vaccine versus placebo. These receptors originate from a person between 18 and 65 years old who received the Ad26.COV2.S COVID-19 vaccine or a placebo.

The V call is TRBV28, the J call TRBJ2-5; 11 bases align to TRBD2. The CDR3 has 14 residues. Germline CDR1 MDHEN, CDR2 SYDVKM. The trim removed 5 bases at V and 5 bases at J, leaving 4 bases unmatched. CDR3 sequence (DNA): TGTGCCAGCAGTCTAGCGGGAGGCTGGGAGACCCAGTACTTC. Translation gives CASSLAGGWETQYF. Looking up the rest from reference TRBV28 and TRBJ2-5 gives the full variable domain: DVKVTQSSRYLVKRTGEKVFLECVQDMDHENMFWYRQDPGLGLRLIYFSYDVKMKEKGDIPEGYSVSREKKERFSLILESASTNQTSMYLCASSLAGGWETQYFGPGTRLLVL.

The chain couples TRBV21-1 to TRBJ1-6. TRBV21-1 is an annotated pseudogene. The CDR3 has 17 amino acids. The CDR3 spells CASAKTGVRSYNSPLHF. CDR3 nucleotides: TGTGCCAGCGCTAAAACGGGGGTTCGGTCCTATAATTCACCCCTCCACTTT.

The V gene is TRBV29-1, the J gene TRBJ2-7, with D possibly called TRBD1 or TRBD2 (5 bases each). V dropped 0 bases and J dropped 7 bases, with 16 bases sitting between them. Per germline, CDR1 SQVTM and CDR2 ANQGSEA. The CDR3 is 14 amino acids. The CDR3 loop is CSVEDGHVPGEQYF. CDR3 coding DNA: TGCAGCGTTGAAGATGGACACGTTCCGGGGGAGCAGTACTTC.

This sequence joins TRBV13 and TRBJ1-6; 7 positions agree with TRBD1. J gave up 3 bases and V 5 bases, and 10 bases lay outside the gene matches. Germline V gene data show CDR1 as PRHDT and CDR2 as FYEKMQ (reference sequence). The CDR3 sequence is 17 residues long. CDR3 nucleotides: TGTGCCAGCAGCCTTCAAGGGGGCCAGGGCTATAATTCACCCCTCCACTTT. Residues: CASSLQGGQGYNSPLHF.

The rearrangement joins TRBV2 to TRBJ2-5, with D unclear. CDR1 and CDR2 (germline): SNHLY, FYNNEI. Trimming left V 6 bases short and J 2 bases short, with 19 bases between. The CDR3 has 16 residues. CDR3 DNA sequence: TGTGCCAGCAGCAACCAACGACTCTGGGGACAAGAGACCCAGTACTTC. This codes for CASSNQRLWGQETQYF.

This chain joins TRBV19 and TRBJ2-3, with 8 nucleotides matching TRBD2. Germline V gene data show CDR1 as LNHDA and CDR2 as SQIVND (reference sequence). This CDR3 comprises 14 residues. The CDR3 coding sequence is TGTGTCGTTAGTGGCGGGGGGTTGTCGGATACGCAGTATTTT. As protein: CVVSGGGLSDTQYF. The full variable domain, rest sourced from reference TRBV19 and TRBJ2-3, is DGGITQSPKYLFRKEGQNVTLSCEQNLNHDAMYWYRQDPGQGLRLIYYSQIVNDFQKGDIAEGYSVSREKKESFPLTVTSAQKNPTAFYLCVVSGGGLSDTQYFGPGTRLTVL.

The chain employs TRBV7-2 and TRBJ1-3; a possible D gene is TRBD1 (5 bases). Deletions cut 3 bases from V and 4 bases from J, with 13 bases between. There are 15 residues in the CDR3. Germline CDR1 SGHTA, CDR2 FQGNSA. CDR3 protein: CASSFDKGQGNTIYF. CDR3 DNA sequence: TGTGCCAGCAGCTTCGATAAGGGGCAGGGAAACACCATATATTTT.

The rearrangement links TRBV5-4 to TRBJ2-5; D perhaps matches TRBD1 (5 bases). There are 13 residues in the CDR3. Germline assignment: CDR1 SGHNT and CDR2 YYREEE (reference sequence). The V end was cut by 2 bases, the J end by 1 base, with 6 bases between. The CDR3 is CASSLQVQETQYF. As DNA, the CDR3 is TGTGCCAGCAGCTTACAGGTCCAAGAGACCCAGTACTTC.

The V gene is TRBV28, the J gene TRBJ1-1; weak D call: TRBD1 (6 bases). The V end was cut by 2 bases, the J end by 8 bases, with 18 bases between. CDR1 and CDR2 from the germline V gene are MDHEN and SYDVKM. CDR3 size: 15 residues. This chain's CDR3 is CASSLPHRGTGEAFF. The CDR3 DNA follows: TGTGCCAGCAGTTTACCCCACCGAGGCACAGGGGAAGCTTTCTTT.

This clone was seen once. The rearrangement links TRBV5-1 to TRBJ1-4, with no clear D. CDR3 length: 15 amino acids. V was shortened by 0 bases and J by 3 bases, with 9 bases between the two germline ends. Germline lookup yields CDR1 SGHRS and CDR2 YFSETQ. The CDR3 DNA follows: TGCGCCAGCAGCTTGGCGGCAGCAGCTAATGAAAAACTGTTTTTT. Translating it yields CASSLAAAANEKLFF.

V usage is TRBV6-2 or TRBV6-3 and J usage is TRBJ1-3; D is uncertain. Germline lookup yields CDR1 MNHEY and CDR2 SVGEGT. The CDR3 is 17 amino acids. V lost 0 bases and J lost 0, with 12 bases in between. CDR3 coding DNA: TGTGCCAGCAGTTACTCGACTTATACGGCCTCTGGAAACACCATATATTTT. Protein sequence: CASSYSTYTASGNTIYF.

The sample holds a few counts of this clone. V gene TRBV10-3 combines with J gene TRBJ2-1; 12 bases fit TRBD1. Trimming removed 5 bases from V and 7 bases from J; junction bases left unmatched: 9. Germline V gene data show CDR1 as ENHRY and CDR2 as SYGVKD. The CDR3 has 16 residues. CDR3 DNA: TGTGCCATCAGTCCATCCGGGACAGGGGGCTGGAATGAGCAGTTCTTC. Protein sequence: CAISPSGTGGWNEQFF.

This clone was found many times. This rearrangement joins TRBV19 to TRBJ1-1, with D uncertain. V was pared by 9 bases and J by 11 bases, with 16 bases between. The CDR3 covers 11 residues. Germline-derived CDR1 and CDR2 are LNHDA and SQIVND (reference sequence). The CDR3 coding sequence is TGTGCCAGCAACGGGCCGGTGCGGGCTTTCTTT. This encodes CASNGPVRAFF.

The V gene is TRBV27, the J gene TRBJ2-2; 12 nucleotides agree with TRBD1. Trimming took 2 bases from V and 10 from J; bases not matched to a gene: 5. The length of the CDR3 is 15 residues. The germline V gene encodes CDR1 MNHEY and CDR2 SMNVEV (reference sequence). The CDR3 region is CASSLPGQGAKELFF. As DNA, the CDR3 is TGTGCCAGCAGTTTACCGGGACAGGGGGCGAAGGAGCTGTTTTTT.

This clone has more than one count but fewer than ten. The chain couples TRBV9 to TRBJ1-6, with D possibly TRBD1 on 5 matching bases. V lost 6 bases and J lost 1, with 23 bases in between. CDR3 length: 19 residues. Germline assignment: CDR1 SGDLS and CDR2 YYNGEE. CDR3 DNA sequence: TGTGCCAGCAACTCCCCCCTCTCAGGGAGTACATCCTATAATTCACCCCTCCACTTT. Its protein product is CASNSPLSGSTSYNSPLHF.

The chain has TRBV7-6 and TRBJ2-1; possible D gene TRBD1, 6 bases. V lost 5 bases and J 10 bases, leaving 9 bases between the germline ends. Germline CDR1 and CDR2: SGHVS and FNYEAQ. The CDR3 totals 11 residues. CDR3 protein: CASSLTGEQFF. The DNA of the CDR3 is TGTGCCAGCAGCCTCACAGGGGAGCAGTTCTTC.

The V and J genes are TRBV4-2 and TRBJ2-3; 8 bases match TRBD2. Germline assignment: CDR1 LGHNA and CDR2 YNFKEQ. The CDR3 totals 17 residues. V shed 5 bases, J shed 6 bases, and the junction held 16 bases outside the gene matches. This CDR3 reads CASSNDLSGARVDTQYF. The CDR3 region has the DNA TGTGCCAGCAGCAACGACCTTAGCGGGGCCCGTGTTGATACGCAGTATTTT.

The chain joins TRBV5-6 to TRBJ2-1; D uncertain. Germline loops: CDR1 SGHDT, CDR2 YYEEEE. V shed 0 bases and J shed 5 bases, with 15 bases lying between them. There are 16 residues in the CDR3. The CDR3 spells CASSLDGLRWDNEQFF. DNA of the CDR3: TGTGCCAGCAGCTTGGACGGCCTAAGGTGGGACAATGAGCAGTTCTTC.

The chain is built from TRBV12-3 or TRBV12-4 and TRBJ2-7; D gene uncertain. The CDR3 contains 13 residues. The V end lost 4 bases, the J end lost 3 bases, and 10 bases lay between the germline ends. CDR3 nucleotides: TGTGCCAGCAGTTCCGGACCCATCTACGAGCAGTACGTC. This gives the protein CASSSGPIYEQYV.

The chain joins TRBV4-3 to TRBJ1-1, with 7 bases matching TRBD1. Germline trimming cut 1 base from V and 5 bases from J; bases unmatched to any gene: 7. The CDR3 runs 15 residues. CDR1 LGHNA and CDR2 YSLEER come from the germline V gene. The CDR3 here is CASSQGTGPRTEAFF. The CDR3 nucleotides are TGCGCCAGCAGCCAAGGGACAGGCCCTAGGACTGAAGCTTTCTTT.

This chain uses TRBV5-5 with TRBJ1-1; D is undetermined. The germline V and J ends were trimmed by 2 bases and 0 bases, with 8 bases remaining between them. This CDR3 is built from 14 residues. Germline V gene data show CDR1 as SGHKS and CDR2 as YYEKEE (reference sequence). This CDR3 reads CASSFLGLNTEAFF. In nucleotides, the CDR3 is TGTGCCAGCAGCTTCCTGGGCCTGAACACTGAAGCTTTCTTT.

J is TRBJ1-1 and V is TRBV14, with no clear D. The germline gives CDR1 SGHDN, CDR2 FVKESK. Trimming stripped 7 bases from V and 5 bases from J, with 14 bases between. The CDR3 is 13 amino acids. CDR3 sequence (DNA): TGTGCCAGCACTTTTGCGTTGGGAACTGAAGCTTTCTTT. Translating gives CASTFALGTEAFF.

This clone has a single count. The genes are TRBV27 and TRBJ2-5; 7 bases agree with TRBD2. This CDR3 has 17 amino acids. After removal of 2 bases from V and 2 bases from J, the junction contained 11 bases not matched to a gene. Germline loops: CDR1 MNHEY, CDR2 SMNVEV (reference sequence). The CDR3: CASSLASGGRVQETQYF. The CDR3 coding sequence is TGTGCCAGCAGTTTAGCATCCGGAGGGAGGGTTCAAGAGACCCAGTACTTC.

The chain uses TRBV4-1 and TRBJ1-1; 10 nucleotides match TRBD1. The CDR3 length is 15 residues. With 3 bases clipped from V and 5 bases from J, the junction kept 6 bases outside the gene matches. In germline, CDR1 is MGHRA, CDR2 YSYEKL. The CDR3 DNA follows: TGCGCCAGCAGCCATATTGACAGGGGGCGAACTGAAGCTTTCTTT. Translating it yields CASSHIDRGRTEAFF.

This sequence joins TRBV25-1 and TRBJ2-5; 7 bases match TRBD1. The junction had 11 bases not matched to a gene; V was cut back by 7 bases and J by 3 bases. CDR3 size: 15 residues. Germline lookup yields CDR1 MGHDK and CDR2 SYGVNS. This CDR3 reads CASKRTGATEETQYF. The CDR3 DNA reads as TGTGCCAGCAAGAGGACAGGAGCCACGGAAGAGACCCAGTACTTC. The full variable domain, completed using reference TRBV25-1 and TRBJ2-5, is EADIYQTPRYLVIGTGKKITLECSQTMGHDKMYWYQQDPGMELHLIHYSYGVNSTEKGDLSSESTVSRIRTEHFPLTLESARPSHTSQYLCASKRTGATEETQYFGPGTRLLVL.